This T cell receptor beta chain appears in the sequencing data of a study of identical twins (dated by TCRdb to about 2016). Looking at the study overall: The study deep-sequenced TCR alpha and beta repertoires from monozygotic twins, unrelated adults of various ages and cord blood to test whether fetal clonotypes persist. To rule out contamination, the twin experiments were replicated at different times with different library preparation protocols.

The investigation overall reported the following: A weaker excess of twin sharing was found in beta out-of-frame sequences because the signal-to-noise ratio was lowered by fewer shared sequences. Compared with coincidental sharing between unrelated individuals, out-of-frame TCR alpha sequences shared between twins showed an excess of sequences with low generation probability. Invariant T cells such as MAIT and iNKT could partly confound zero-insertion analyses, though diverse VJ usage argued against this for most clonotypes. Because the same donors could not be followed over many years, the conclusions depended on cross-sectional statistical analysis. In monozygotic twins, recombination models systematically underestimated out-of-frame TCR alpha sharing, but the models matched the sharing seen between unrelated individuals. Fewer insertions were carried by abundant cord blood beta clonotypes, a similar but weaker trend appeared in young adult naive repertoires, and no such trend appeared in memory repertoires.

Trimming accounts for 8 bases at V and 5 bases at J, while the number of junction bases matched to no gene is 4. The CDR3 goes from the cysteine to the phenylalanine over 14 residues. The read is trimmed to its CDR3 DNA, 42 bases read in frame from base 1. Based on the germline V gene, the CDR1 and CDR2 sequences are ENHRY and SYGVKD. Every donor was a healthy Caucasian. Three pairs of female monozygotic twins, all aged roughly 18 to 29 years, were included in the twin cohort. Peripheral blood mononuclear cells were the source from which RNA for the TCR libraries was isolated. With respect to this clonotype: The clone's antigen remains unknown. No much larger clone exists at a distance of one base, and base qualities are not known.

The library was produced with 5' RACE. The sequencer was an Illumina HiSeq 2000. A universal primer binding site was introduced by template switching, and a unique molecular identifier was present in the final cDNA, enabling accurate counting of TCR cDNA molecules. Specific primers in the conserved constant-segment region were used to synthesize first-strand cDNA for TCR alpha and beta chains. To control for contamination, every cDNA library was double barcoded, receiving both a SMART-Mk sample barcode and Illumina barcodes. TruSeq adapter sequences, together with Illumina sample barcodes, were added in two successive PCR steps. The Illumina HiSeq platform was used with custom primers to sequence TCR alpha and beta cDNA libraries. Per the authors' processing: Raw reads were processed with MiGEC to extract unique molecular identifiers, and MiXCR was used to determine CDR3 positions. Recombination models were inferred per individual with the repgenHMM and IGoR tools using an EM algorithm. The tcR package in R was used for shared clonotype analysis, with sharing normalized by the product of cloneset sizes. To study raw recombination free of thymic and clonal selection effects, out-of-frame nonproductive sequences were analyzed. TCRdb trimmed public reads at Q25 via fastp, called clones via MiXCR and kept in-frame beta chains. A single entry per CDR3 protein holds the most common genes and DNA from its merged rows. These V and J calls derive from TCRdb rather than the authors' analysis. For this sample there are approximately 700,000 distinct CDR3 sequences; roughly 20% appear just once. In total, the top ten clones hold around 13% of the sample.

In addition, the sample was reused for a study of T cells expressing NK-cell markers. The second study, in turn, reports: Three sorted T-cell subsets (CD3+CD56+NKG2C+, CD3+CD56+NKG2C- and CD3+CD56-NKG2C+) from fewer than 10 donors had their TCR beta-chain repertoires profiled. Among the eight sequenced donors, seven were HCMV-seropositive and one was HCMV-seronegative. To restrict sorting to alphabetaTCR-expressing T cells, an anti-gammadeltaTCR antibody was added in several experiments. In several donors, the dominant CD3+CD56+NKG2C+ clonotypes were found to rank among the top 10 CD8+ clonotypes and to make up about 1.0-7.5% of CD8+ T cells. Those dominant clonotypes were again the most abundant among CD3+CD56-NKG2C+ cells in a few donors, at about 25-65%. Whether the expanded NKG2C-expressing T cell clones were specific for HCMV antigens was left unclear. The eight sequenced donors were randomly selected healthy volunteers, three men and five women. HCMV-specific IgG was detected in serum with a commercial ELISA kit to determine HCMV serostatus. For about six donors, bulk peripheral blood T-cell repertoires were additionally sequenced from unsorted PBMC. Reads were demultiplexed and grouped by UMI with MIGEC, and clonotypes were assembled and quantified with MiTCR. To remove erroneous sequences, TCR cDNA sequences were retained only when supported by two or more reads. Downstream repertoire analysis used the tcR package, and clonotypes were matched across fractions by CDR3 nucleotide sequence plus V segment. VDJmatch was used to annotate antigen specificity against VDJdb, with one amino acid substitution in CDR3 permitted.

The source of this sequence is a woman aged 18-29 years in good health. The rearranged segments are TRBV10-3 and TRBJ2-6; TRBD1 lines up with 9 middle nucleotides. The sequenced material came from PBMCs. CDR3 protein: CAIRTGERANVLTF. The nucleotide sequence reads TGTGCCATCCGGACAGGGGAGAGGGCCAACGTCCTGACTTTC.